The 4 T cell receptor beta chains given below trace back to one sample, sequenced in a study of blood T cell repertoires in COVID-19. TCRdb's copy holds only in-frame clones and misses some; the assay was immunoSEQ multiplex PCR. The profile covers about 140,000 clones, with 84% appearing a single time and roughly 10% taken by the ten largest. The sample consisted of peripheral blood. The receptor set was obtained from a man in his sixties with active or convalescent COVID-19.

The CDR3 DNA sequence: TGTGCCAGCAGTGGCGTCGGAGACTATGGCTACACCTTC. It is translated as CASSGVGDYGYTF. The genes are TRBV2 and TRBJ1-2; D unclear. The CDR3 consists of 13 residues. V was pared by 4 bases and J by 3 bases, with 9 bases between. The germline gives CDR1 SNHLY, CDR2 FYNNEI.

This chain connects TRBV2 to TRBJ2-1, with TRBD1 matching over 10 bases. Unmatched junction bases numbered 4, after V lost 2 bases and J lost 6 bases. This CDR3 is built from 15 residues. CDR1 SNHLY and CDR2 FYNNEI come from the germline V gene. CDR3 amino acids: CASSERRTGGNEQFF. In DNA form, the CDR3 reads TGTGCCAGCAGTGAAAGGAGGACAGGGGGCAATGAGCAGTTCTTC.

This clone occurred many times. Different DNA sequences within this sample yield the same CDR3. This chain links TRBV5-1 with TRBJ2-2, with D possibly matching TRBD2 (5 bases). The V gene's germline CDR1 is SGHRS and CDR2 YFSETQ. The CDR3 length is 15 residues. V lost 0 bases to trimming and J lost 0 bases, with 6 bases between them. The chain's CDR3 is CASSLDGTNTGELFF. DNA of the CDR3: TGCGCCAGCAGCTTGGACGGGACGAACACCGGGGAGCTGTTTTTT.

The J gene is TRBJ2-2, the V gene TRBV6-1; 10 bases agree with TRBD1. This CDR3 has 16 residues. The germline V gene has CDR1 MNHNS and CDR2 SASEGT. The junction had 7 bases not matched to a gene; V was cut back by 4 bases and J by 5 bases. The CDR3 DNA is TGTGCCAGCAGTGTCGGACAGGGGGTTAATACCGGGGAGCTGTTTTTT. The encoded protein is CASSVGQGVNTGELFF.